Following are 7 T cell receptor beta chains from one sample sequenced in a study of patients and donors after allogeneic stem cell transplantation. TCRdb itself ran the RT-PCR reads through MiXCR, one entry per CDR3 protein. The sample records 800,000 to 1,000,000 distinct CDR3 sequences, about a sixth being singletons. Input material: blood, either unsorted or a sorted T cell fraction (not recorded which). The receptors here all came from a human donor who was either an allogeneic HSCT recipient or a stem cell or donor lymphocyte infusion donor (not recorded which). It is not recorded whose cells these are; they may come from a transplant donor.

This clonotype was seen ten or more times. The V gene is TRBV9, the J gene TRBJ2-1, with 7 nucleotides matching TRBD1. Unmatched junction bases numbered 0, after V lost 0 bases and J lost 6 bases. The CDR3 is 13 residues long. The germline gives CDR1 SGDLS, CDR2 YYNGEE. For the CDR3, the DNA is TGTGCCAGCAGCGTAGACAGGGGCAATGAGCAGTTCTTC. Translation gives CASSVDRGNEQFF.

This clonotype was found many times. Here the CDR3 reads CASSQGNAYNSPLHF. CDR3 nucleotide sequence: TGCGCCAGCAGCCAAGGGAACGCCTATAATTCACCCCTCCACTTT. The J gene is TRBJ1-6, the V gene TRBV4-1, with D uncertain. Germline V CDR1 and CDR2: MGHRA, YSYEKL. Trimming pared 1 base from V and 2 bases from J, leaving 6 bases between. This CDR3 contains 15 residues.

This clonotype was recorded a few times. This chain connects TRBV7-8 to TRBJ2-1; a weak D match, TRBD2 (7 bases). CDR3 length: 15 residues. With 1 base removed from V and 7 bases from J, the gap between germline ends came to 14 bases. Germline values: CDR1 SGHVS, CDR2 FQNEAQ. The CDR3 DNA reads as TGTGCCAGCAGCTTAGGGGCGGGGGCCACAAATGAGCAGTTCTTC. Its protein product is CASSLGAGATNEQFF.

This chain joins TRBV6-2 or TRBV6-3 and TRBJ2-1; 11 bases match TRBD2. Germline V gene lookup returns CDR1 MNHEY and CDR2 SVGEGT. The CDR3 sequence is 16 residues long. The trim removed 2 bases at V and 3 bases at J, leaving 3 bases unmatched. Here the CDR3 DNA reads TGTGCCAGCAGTTACAATAGCGGGGGGGTCTACAATGAGCAGTTCTTC. Amino acid sequence: CASSYNSGGVYNEQFF.

The rearrangement joins TRBV19 to TRBJ2-3, with 8 bases identical to TRBD2. With V trimmed by 5 bases and J by 0 bases, 10 bases remained unmatched. CDR1 and CDR2 (germline): LNHDA, SQIVND (reference sequence). The CDR3 sequence is 17 residues long. The CDR3 sequence is CASSSTIAGRSTDTQYF. The CDR3, as DNA: TGTGCCAGTAGTTCCACCATAGCGGGACGGAGCACAGATACGCAGTATTTT.

Only a few counts were recorded for this clonotype. The V call is TRBV7-2, the J call TRBJ1-1, with 7 positions matching TRBD1. CDR1 is SGHTA and CDR2 is FQGNSA in the germline V gene. CDR3 length equals 13 residues. The V and J ends lost 6 bases and 4 bases, in that order; junction bases with no gene match: 5. CDR3 protein: CASRPTGATEAFF. CDR3 DNA sequence: TGTGCCAGCAGACCTACAGGGGCCACTGAAGCTTTCTTT.

The gene calls are TRBV7-9 and TRBJ2-1; 10 bases align to TRBD2. The germline V gene has CDR1 SEHNR and CDR2 FQNEAQ (reference sequence). J lost 6 bases, V lost 4 bases, and 6 bases had no gene match. The CDR3 is made up of 15 amino acids. The CDR3 protein is CASSSSGRAVNEQFF. CDR3 DNA: TGTGCCAGCAGCTCGAGCGGGAGGGCCGTCAATGAGCAGTTCTTC.